This T cell receptor beta chain was obtained from a study of blood T cell repertoires in COVID-19. About the study: COVID-19 samples collected from the United States, Italy and Spain covered acute and convalescent phases. Sources were T cells, B-cell-depleted T cells, or PBMCs; the material itself was cDNA or gDNA.

CDR3 length equals 16 residues. Germline values: CDR1 SGHVS, CDR2 FQNEAQ. V dropped 5 bases and J dropped 2; count of bases not matched to a gene: 8. Original processing notes: The assay estimated nucleated cells by amplifying reference gene primers. TCRdb's table, derived via immunoSEQ multiplex PCR, lists solely in-frame clones and lacks some. V, J and clone size reflect that table, while D and trimming were determined from the DNA. The repertoire holds about 56,000 clones, with around 77% as singletons. This TCR was recovered from a woman aged 70-85 years with COVID-19, enrolled during active disease. Sequencing used peripheral blood. The J gene is TRBJ1-5, the V gene TRBV7-8, with 8 bases aligning to TRBD1. The DNA for the CDR3 is TGTGCCAGCAGCCCGACGACAGGGGAAGGCAATCAGCCCCAGCATTTT. Translating it yields CASSPTTGEGNQPQHF.